The rows below give T cell receptor beta chains drawn from one sample of a study of shared clonotypes between healthy human individuals. Sequenced by immunoSEQ multiplex PCR; TCRdb stores in-frame clones only, minus some. This sample has about half a million clones; about four fifths occur once, and the top ten carry 10% to 15%. The sample taken for sequencing was PBMCs. These TCRs come from a woman between 35 and 50 years old in good health. Some clones in this sample may be carry-over from other donors' samples. The CDR3 runs from the conserved cysteine through the conserved F or W. The order of the fields is clone size, V gene, J gene, D gene, CDR3 DNA, CDR3 protein. D genes are given only for firm matches. Clone size is shown for a subset of rows, as once, few, many or a class of expanded clone.

>NA|TRBV28|TRBJ1-2|NA
TGTGCCAGCAGTTTTCCCGATGGTGAAAGACGCTACACCTTC
CASSFPDGERRYTF
>NA|TRBV2|TRBJ2-3|NA
TGTGCCAGCAGTGCTAGGGGCGATACGCAGTATTTT
CASSARGDTQYF
>NA|TRBV30|TRBJ2-1|NA
TGTGCCTGTCGCGGCAGCAATGAGCAGTTCTTC
CACRGSNEQFF
>NA|TRBV29-1|TRBJ2-7|NA
TGCAGCGTGGCGGAAGGGACCCTCTCCTACGAGCAGTACTTC
CSVAEGTLSYEQYF
>once|TRBV2|TRBJ2-1|NA
TGTGCCAGCATTGGGACCAGGAGGGATGAGCAGTTCTTC
CASIGTRRDEQFF
>NA|TRBV7-6|TRBJ2-1|NA
TGTGCCAGCAGCCCCCAGGCCTGGGGCAATGAGCAGTTCTTC
CASSPQAWGNEQFF
>once|TRBV30|TRBJ2-5|NA
TGTGCCTGGAGTGTAGGGGCGGGGCTCCAGTACTTC
CAWSVGAGLQYF
>NA|TRBV29-1|TRBJ2-1|NA
TGCAGCGTTGGGCGGGGAGCCTCCCACAATGAGCAGTTCTTC
CSVGRGASHNEQFF
>few|TRBV6-4|TRBJ2-3|NA
TGTGCCAGCAGCGAACAACCGGGTAGCACAGATACGCAGTATTTT
CASSEQPGSTDTQYF
>NA|TRBV6-1|TRBJ1-1|NA
TGTGCCAGCAGTCGTACTCAGAGGGGGGTCGAAGCTTTCTTT
CASSRTQRGVEAFF
>once|TRBV10-3|TRBJ2-1|NA
TGTGCCATCGGGCTAGCTGAAACAACCCGCTCCTACAATGAGCAGTTCTTC
CAIGLAETTRSYNEQFF
>NA|TRBV11-3|TRBJ1-4|TRBD1
TGTGCCAGCAGCTTCGACAGGGGGGGTAATGAAAAACTGTTTTTT
CASSFDRGGNEKLFF
>NA|TRBV11-2|TRBJ1-2|TRBD1
TGTGCCAGCAGCGCACAGGGGAACTCTGGCTACACCTTC
CASSAQGNSGYTF
>NA|TRBV7-9|TRBJ1-1|NA
TGTGCCAGCAGCTTACTCTCAGGGCGCGGCACTGAAGCTTTCTTT
CASSLLSGRGTEAFF
>NA|TRBV29-1|TRBJ1-2|NA
TGCAGCGCCCTGCCTCAGACTAACTATGGCTACACCTTC
CSALPQTNYGYTF
>once|TRBV11-2|TRBJ2-1|TRBD1
TGTGCCAGCAGCTTAGGTCTGGACAGGGACAATGAGCAGTTCTTC
CASSLGLDRDNEQFF
>NA|TRBV6-6|TRBJ1-5|NA
TGTGCCAGCAGTTCCCTAACAGGGTCAGGTCAGCCCCAGCATTTT
CASSSLTGSGQPQHF
>NA|TRBV14|TRBJ2-7|NA
TGTGCCAGCAGCCTCGGGACACCCTACGAGCAGTACTTC
CASSLGTPYEQYF
>NA|TRBV27|TRBJ2-2|NA
TGTGCCAGCAGACTAGCCGCCGGGGAGCTGTTTTTT
CASRLAAGELFF
>NA|TRBV6-1|TRBJ1-4|NA
TGTGCCAGCAGCACGTGGATAGGGGAAAATGAAAAACTGTTTTTT
CASSTWIGENEKLFF
>once|TRBV5-1|TRBJ1-3|NA
TGCGCCAGCAGCTTGGCGGACTCTGGAAACACCATATATTTT
CASSLADSGNTIYF
>NA|TRBV11-3|TRBJ2-5|NA
TGTGCCAGCAGCTTAGGCCAGCAAGAGACCCAGTACTTC
CASSLGQQETQYF
>few|TRBV7-2|TRBJ1-5|NA
TGTGCCAGCAGCCGATACAGGGTGAGTCAGCCCCAGCATTTT
CASSRYRVSQPQHF
>NA|TRBV12-2|TRBJ2-5|NA
TGTGCAAGTCGCCGAAAAAGCGAGACCCAGTACTTC
CASRRKSETQYF
>once|TRBV28|TRBJ2-3|NA
TGTGCCAGCAGTTTTCGACCCCATGGACGGCAGTTAGGGGCGGATACGCAGTATTTT
CASSFRPHGRQLGADTQYF
>NA|TRBV14|TRBJ1-2|NA
TGTGCCAGCAGCCAAAGGAGTCCTAACTATGGCTACACCTTC
CASSQRSPNYGYTF
>NA|TRBV19|TRBJ1-5|NA
TGTGCCAGTATTGGTGCGAATAGCAATCAGCCCCAGCATTTT
CASIGANSNQPQHF
>NA|TRBV30|TRBJ2-2|TRBD1
TGTGCCTGGAGAGCCGGGACAGTGACCGGGGAGCTGTTTTTT
CAWRAGTVTGELFF
>NA|TRBV7-3|TRBJ2-1|TRBD1
TGTGCCAGCAGTCGGGACAGCCAAAATGAGCAGTTCTTC
CASSRDSQNEQFF
>NA|TRBV2|TRBJ2-5|NA
TGTGCCAGCAGCCAACTAGTAGAGACCCAGTACTTC
CASSQLVETQYF
>NA|TRBV29-1|TRBJ1-3|NA
TGCAGCGTTGAAGTCCAGGGAGGAAACACCATATATTTT
CSVEVQGGNTIYF
>NA|TRBV10-2|TRBJ2-2|TRBD2
TGCGCCAGCAGTGGTCTAGCGGGAGGGATCGGGGAGCTGTTTTTT
CASSGLAGGIGELFF
>few|TRBV30|TRBJ1-1|TRBD1
TGTGCCTCACTGTCCCGGGACAGGGGACAAGCTTTCTTT
CASLSRDRGQAFF
>NA|TRBV30|TRBJ2-2|NA
TGTGCCTGGAGTGTACTTGGCGCGGGGGAGCTGTTTTTT
CAWSVLGAGELFF
>NA|TRBV28|TRBJ1-1|NA
TGTGCCAGCAAGGGGACCGCAATAAAAAACACTGAAGCTTTCTTT
CASKGTAIKNTEAFF
>NA|TRBV5-1|TRBJ2-3|TRBD2
TGCGCCAGCAGCGCGGGATGGACTAGCGGGAGCACAGATACGCAGTATTTT
CASSAGWTSGSTDTQYF
>NA|TRBV5-5|TRBJ1-5|NA
TGTGCCAGCAGCCGAACCGGGACACAGAATCAGCCCCAGCATTTT
CASSRTGTQNQPQHF
>NA|TRBV15|TRBJ2-2|TRBD2
TGTGCCACCAGCAGAGATCGGCTAGCGGGTGTGACCGGGGAGCTGTTTTTT
CATSRDRLAGVTGELFF
>NA|TRBV7-3|TRBJ1-1|NA
TGTGCCAGCAGCTCCCCCACTGAAGCTTTCTTT
CASSSPTEAFF
>NA|TRBV29-1|TRBJ1-2|TRBD1
TGCAGCGTTATGACAGGGGTCGGCTACACCTTC
CSVMTGVGYTF
>NA|TRBV28|TRBJ1-4|NA
TGTGCCAGCAGTTCAACCAGACAGACAGCAACTAATGAAAAACTGTTTTTT
CASSSTRQTATNEKLFF
>NA|TRBV5-1|TRBJ2-1|NA
TGCGCCAGCAGCTCTCAGTTCAATGAGCAGTTCTTC
CASSSQFNEQFF
>once|TRBV5-1|TRBJ2-7|NA
TGCGCCAGCAGCTTGGCGAGCGGAGAGGGGGGCGAGCAGTACTTC
CASSLASGEGGEQYF
>NA|TRBV23-1|TRBJ1-2|NA
TGCGCCAGCCTCCGCCATGGCTACACCTTC
CASLRHGYTF
>NA|TRBV29-1|TRBJ2-3|NA
TGCAGCGTTGGTATCGGGGCCACAGATACGCAGTATTTT
CSVGIGATDTQYF
>NA|TRBV7-6|TRBJ2-7|TRBD1
TGTGCCAGCAGCTTCATCTCCGGGACAGGGTTATACGAGCAGTACTTC
CASSFISGTGLYEQYF
>NA|TRBV6-5|TRBJ2-3|NA
TGTGCCAGCACCGAACATAGCACAGATACGCAGTATTTT
CASTEHSTDTQYF
>NA|TRBV7-3|TRBJ2-1|TRBD2
TGTGCCAGCAGCCTATCCGGGACTAACAATGAGCAGTTCTTC
CASSLSGTNNEQFF
>NA|TRBV30|TRBJ2-1|TRBD2
TGTGCCTGGAGGGGGGGCGGGAGGGGGTACAATGAGCAGTTCTTC
CAWRGGGRGYNEQFF
>NA|TRBV7-9|TRBJ1-5|TRBD1
TGTGCCAGCAGCCACCGGGACAGTCGCAATCAGCCCCAGCATTTT
CASSHRDSRNQPQHF
>NA|TRBV7-6|TRBJ2-3|NA
TGTGCCAGCAGCTTAAGAGGGTATGATAGCACAGATACGCAGTATTTT
CASSLRGYDSTDTQYF
>NA|TRBV19|TRBJ2-5|TRBD1
TGTGCCAGTAGTGTTACAGGGGAAGAGACCCAGTACTTC
CASSVTGEETQYF
>NA|TRBV6-6|TRBJ1-2|NA
TGTGCCAGCAGTTTCGACACGAACTATGGCTACACCTTC
CASSFDTNYGYTF
>NA|TRBV2|TRBJ1-1|NA
TGTGCCAGCAGTGAAGAAGGGCAGGGGTCGGGCACTGAAGCTTTCTTT
CASSEEGQGSGTEAFF
>NA|TRBV28|TRBJ1-4|NA
TGTGCCAGCAGTAATCCGCTGGCTGCAACTAATGAAAAACTGTTTTTT
CASSNPLAATNEKLFF